This T cell receptor (beta chain) was identified in a study of blood T cell repertoires in COVID-19. From germline, CDR1 is MNHEY and CDR2 SMNVEV (reference sequence). CDR3 length: 15 amino acids. J was trimmed by 2 bases and V by 6 bases; bases with no gene match: 9. As processed by the authors: Cell counts per sample came from amplifying reference gene primers. Clones were read by immunoSEQ multiplex PCR, and TCRdb kept only the in-frame ones, dropping some. That table is the source of V, J and clone size, and D and trimming were worked out from the DNA. Of fewer than 150,000 clones in the sample, 70% to 85% were seen once.

The rearrangement uses TRBV27 and TRBJ1-2; 7 bases are a match to TRBD1. This receptor was taken from a man aged 45-65 years with acute or convalescent COVID-19. The sample taken for sequencing was peripheral blood. CDR3 amino acids: CASSTGLRGNYGYTF. CDR3 bases: TGTGCCAGCAGCACCGGGCTCAGGGGGAACTATGGCTACACCTTC.